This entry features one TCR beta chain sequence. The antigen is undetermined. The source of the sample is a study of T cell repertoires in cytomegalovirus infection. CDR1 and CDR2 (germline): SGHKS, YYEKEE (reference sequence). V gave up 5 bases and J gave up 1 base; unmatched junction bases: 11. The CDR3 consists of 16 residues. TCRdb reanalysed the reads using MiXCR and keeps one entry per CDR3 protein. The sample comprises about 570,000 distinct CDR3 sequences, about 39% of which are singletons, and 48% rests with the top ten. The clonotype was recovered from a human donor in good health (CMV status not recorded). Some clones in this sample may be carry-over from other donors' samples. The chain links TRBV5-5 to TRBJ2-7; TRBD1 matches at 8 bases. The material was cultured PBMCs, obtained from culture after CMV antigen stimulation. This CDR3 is CASRFPGTGLSYEQYF. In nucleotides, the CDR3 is TGTGCCAGCAGGTTCCCCGGGACAGGCCTTTCCTACGAGCAGTACTTC.